The 25 T cell receptor beta chains presented below share a single source sample, sequenced in a study of blood T cell repertoires in COVID-19. Generated by immunoSEQ multiplex PCR, the TCRdb table keeps only in-frame clones and is missing some. This sample has tens of thousands of clones; 60% to 75% occur once, and the top ten carry roughly 28%. Input material: peripheral blood. The receptor source for this set is a woman older than 75 with acute or convalescent COVID-19.

The chain uses TRBV10-3 and TRBJ2-1; the match to TRBD2 covers 9 bases. V was clipped by 0 bases and J by 4 bases; unmatched bases: 1. The CDR3 is 15 amino acids. Germline V CDR1 and CDR2: ENHRY, SYGVKD. CDR3 protein: CAISESLAGYNEQFF. The CDR3 DNA is TGTGCCATCAGTGAGTCTCTAGCGGGGTACAATGAGCAGTTCTTC.

The genes are TRBV19 and TRBJ2-3, with unresolved D. V was shortened by 5 bases and J by 3 bases, with 9 bases between the two germline ends. Per the germline V gene, CDR1 is LNHDA and CDR2 is SQIVND (reference sequence). The CDR3 totals 13 residues. For the CDR3, the DNA is TGTGCCAGTAGTTTTCTTGAGACAGATACGCAGTATTTT. Residues: CASSFLETDTQYF.

V gene TRBV7-8 combines with J gene TRBJ2-3; 14 nucleotides align to TRBD2. The ends lost 5 bases at V and 1 base at J; junction bases unmatched: 5. This CDR3 contains 17 residues. Germline CDR1 and CDR2: SGHVS and FQNEAQ. CDR3 coding DNA: TGTGCCAGCAGCCGCGGGACTAGCGGGAGTGGCACAGATACGCAGTATTTT. Its protein is CASSRGTSGSGTDTQYF.

CDR3 sequence: CASSLFPLAGILEQYF. The CDR3 region has the DNA TGTGCCAGCAGCTTATTCCCCCTAGCGGGAATACTCGAGCAGTACTTC. This chain joins TRBV7-2 and TRBJ2-7; 9 bases agree with TRBD2. The germline CDR1 and CDR2 sequences are SGHTA and FQGNSA. The J segment lost 6 bases and the V segment lost 2 bases, leaving 11 bases of the junction unmatched. This CDR3 spans 16 amino acids.

V is TRBV29-1 and J is TRBJ2-7, with D possibly matching TRBD1 (7 bases). This CDR3 spans 13 amino acids. V lost 5 bases to trimming and J lost 2 bases, with 13 bases between them. CDR1 SQVTM and CDR2 ANQGSEA come from the germline V gene. In DNA form, the CDR3 reads TGCAGCGTTTCCAGGGGGGTGGCCTACGAGCAGTACTTC. It is translated as CSVSRGVAYEQYF.

To note about this clone: The identical CDR3 is also encoded by other nucleotide sequences in the sample. This rearrangement joins TRBV18 to TRBJ1-1; D possibly corresponds to TRBD1 (5 bases). V was trimmed by 3 bases and J by 5 bases, leaving 7 bases between them. This CDR3 comprises 12 residues. Germline CDR1 KGHSH, CDR2 LQKENI. CDR3 loop: CASSPGQTEAFF. The CDR3, as DNA: TGTGCCAGCTCACCCGGACAAACTGAAGCTTTCTTT.

CDR3 sequence: CSHKGGMNTEAFF. The CDR3 nucleotides read TGCAGCCATAAGGGAGGGATGAACACTGAAGCTTTCTTT. The V call is TRBV29-1, the J call TRBJ1-1; D is ambiguous. With 8 bases removed from V and 0 bases from J, the gap between germline ends came to 13 bases. This CDR3 has 13 amino acids. The germline gives CDR1 SQVTM, CDR2 ANQGSEA.

This clone turned up a few times. The chain uses TRBV10-3 and TRBJ1-2, with TRBD1 identical over 9 bases. Unmatched junction bases numbered 3, after V lost 2 bases and J lost 8 bases. The CDR3 is made up of 13 amino acids. Germline V gene data show CDR1 as ENHRY and CDR2 as SYGVKD. Here the CDR3 DNA reads TGTGCCATCAGTGAGGACAGGGGGGGCGGCTACACCTTC. It specifies CAISEDRGGGYTF.

This clone occurred once. The rearrangement links TRBV19 to TRBJ2-4, with D unclear. CDR1 and CDR2 from the germline V gene are LNHDA and SQIVND (reference sequence). V lost 3 bases and J 0 bases, leaving 6 bases between the germline ends. The CDR3 spans 14 residues. CDR3 sequence: CASSIGGAKNIQYF. The CDR3 DNA follows: TGTGCCAGTAGTATCGGCGGAGCCAAAAACATTCAGTACTTC.

This chain links TRBV27 with TRBJ1-5; TRBD1 aligns across 7 bases. Trimming took 5 bases from V and 13 from J; bases not matched to a gene: 8. CDR3 length equals 12 residues. Germline V CDR1 and CDR2: MNHEY, SMNVEV (reference sequence). As DNA, the CDR3 is TGTGCCAGCAGTCCCCTACAGGGGCCGCAGCATTTT. The encoded protein is CASSPLQGPQHF.

The chain employs TRBV6-5 and TRBJ1-4; D remains ambiguous. The length of the CDR3 is 12 residues. The V gene lost 5 bases and the J gene lost 8 bases, with 9 bases spanning the gap. Germline V lookup: CDR1 MNHEY, CDR2 SVGAGI. The chain's CDR3 is CASSSTGEKLFF. In DNA, the CDR3 is TGTGCCAGCAGTAGCACGGGGGAAAAACTGTTTTTT.

This chain joins TRBV5-1 and TRBJ2-4; possibly TRBD1 for D (6 bases). CDR1 is SGHRS, CDR2 YFSETQ, per germline. The CDR3 has 13 residues. V was clipped by 7 bases and J by 13 bases, with 21 bases between them. The CDR3: CASSLPGADRQYF. The DNA of the CDR3 is TGCGCCAGCTCCCTCCCCGGAGCCGACAGGCAGTACTTC.

This clone was seen at least ten times. This chain uses TRBV12-3 or TRBV12-4 with TRBJ2-7; TRBD1 is a possible D gene (6 bases). With 5 bases removed from V and 7 bases from J, the gap between germline ends came to 15 bases. This CDR3 has 13 residues. In nucleotides, the CDR3 is TGTGCCAGCAGTCGGCTGGGGGCGGGTGAGCAGTACTTC. This codes for CASSRLGAGEQYF.

V is TRBV27 and J is TRBJ2-5; 13 nucleotides match TRBD2. J lost 5 bases, V lost 3 bases, and 18 bases had no gene match. This CDR3 contains 20 residues. CDR1 and CDR2 from the germline V gene are MNHEY and SMNVEV (reference sequence). CDR3 in amino acids: CASSLRRPAILAGGRETQYF. CDR3 bases: TGTGCCAGCAGTTTGCGTCGGCCGGCGATACTAGCGGGAGGGAGGGAGACCCAGTACTTC.

The J gene is TRBJ1-2, the V gene TRBV9, with 8 bases fitting TRBD1. The V segment lost 0 bases and the J segment 8 bases; nucleotides outside the gene matches: 3. The CDR3 runs 13 residues. Per germline, CDR1 SGDLS and CDR2 YYNGEE. In nucleotides, the CDR3 is TGTGCCAGCAGCGTAGATTGGGACAGGGGCTACACCTTC. It specifies CASSVDWDRGYTF.

The chain recombines TRBV21-1 with TRBJ2-2; the table's D call of TRBD2 was not tested on the DNA. TRBV21-1 is a pseudogene locus. This CDR3 has 18 residues. The CDR3 reads CASSNSGGRAGYTGELFF. For the CDR3, the DNA is TGTGCCAGCAGCAACTCCGGCGGGAGGGCCGGGTACACCGGGGAGCTGTTTTTT.

At least ten counts were recorded for this clone. This chain uses TRBV7-2 with TRBJ2-7; 11 positions agree with TRBD1. V was clipped by 5 bases and J by 12 bases; unmatched bases: 9. CDR3 length equals 13 residues. CDR1 SGHTA and CDR2 FQGNSA come from the germline V gene. CDR3 protein: CASSLDRGQRGYF. The CDR3, as DNA: TGTGCCAGCAGCCTGGACAGGGGGCAACGTGGGTACTTC.

The V gene is TRBV25-1, the J gene TRBJ1-1, with D unclear. The V gene lost 7 bases and the J gene lost 1 base, with 10 bases spanning the gap. CDR3 size: 13 residues. Germline CDR1 reads MGHDK; CDR2 reads SYGVNS. In DNA, the CDR3 is TGTGCCAGCACTAAGAACAGGAACACTGAAGCTTTCTTT. Amino acid sequence: CASTKNRNTEAFF.

This clone was detected only once. This CDR3 is CASSYSRNPDTQYF. In nucleotides, the CDR3 is TGTGCCAGCAGTTACTCGCGTAATCCAGATACGCAGTATTTT. V is TRBV6-5 and J is TRBJ2-3; D call uncertain. Trimming pared 0 bases from V and 4 bases from J, leaving 8 bases between. The CDR3 is 14 amino acids. From germline, CDR1 is MNHEY and CDR2 SVGAGI.

This clone has a handful of counts. V usage is TRBV28 and J usage is TRBJ2-7; D gene uncertain. The CDR3 covers 13 residues. V was clipped by 5 bases and J by 7 bases, with 15 bases between them. Germline CDR1 is MDHEN and CDR2 is SYDVKM. CDR3 protein: CASSTPERREQYF. The CDR3, as DNA: TGTGCCAGCAGTACTCCCGAAAGGAGAGAGCAGTACTTC.

The chain combines TRBV6-5 with TRBJ2-5; TRBD1 is a possible D gene (5 bases). Trimming stripped 2 bases from V and 1 base from J, with 8 bases between. This CDR3 is 14 amino acids long. Per germline, CDR1 MNHEY and CDR2 SVGAGI. CDR3 sequence reads: CASSYHGAQETQYF. The CDR3 coding sequence is TGTGCCAGCAGTTACCATGGGGCCCAAGAGACCCAGTACTTC.

This chain uses TRBV29-1 with TRBJ2-1, with 12 bases fitting TRBD2. CDR1 and CDR2 (germline): SQVTM, ANQGSEA. CDR3 length: 13 residues. J was trimmed by 8 bases and V by 8 bases; bases with no gene match: 7. The CDR3 is CSTWTSGTDEQFF. Written as DNA, the CDR3 is TGCAGCACTTGGACTAGCGGGACAGATGAGCAGTTCTTC.

The gene calls are TRBV9 and TRBJ2-7; 8 bases agree with TRBD1. The V gene's germline CDR1 is SGDLS and CDR2 YYNGEE. The junction had 8 bases not matched to a gene; V was cut back by 0 bases and J by 3 bases. This CDR3 has 16 residues. The CDR3, as DNA: TGTGCCAGCAGCGTAGGGACAGGGTGGGGAATCTACGAGCAGTACTTC. It encodes CASSVGTGWGIYEQYF.

The chain combines TRBV6-2 or TRBV6-3 with TRBJ2-1; 7 bases are a match to TRBD2. CDR1 MNHEY and CDR2 SVGEGT come from the germline V gene. V lost 6 bases to trimming and J lost 0 bases; unmatched junction nucleotides: 5. The CDR3 length is 15 residues. Here the CDR3 reads CASSLADISYNEQFF. For the CDR3, the DNA is TGTGCCAGCAGCCTAGCGGATATCTCCTACAATGAGCAGTTCTTC.

Details on this clone: Other nucleotide sequences in the sample specify the same CDR3. The chain uses TRBV5-1 and TRBJ1-1, with a possible D match to TRBD1 (6 bases). CDR1 and CDR2 (germline): SGHRS, YFSETQ. The CDR3 has 13 amino acids. Trimming pared 2 bases from V and 5 bases from J, leaving 10 bases between. This chain's CDR3 is CASSLSQGTEAFF. The CDR3 region has the DNA TGCGCCAGCAGCTTATCACAGGGAACTGAAGCTTTCTTT.